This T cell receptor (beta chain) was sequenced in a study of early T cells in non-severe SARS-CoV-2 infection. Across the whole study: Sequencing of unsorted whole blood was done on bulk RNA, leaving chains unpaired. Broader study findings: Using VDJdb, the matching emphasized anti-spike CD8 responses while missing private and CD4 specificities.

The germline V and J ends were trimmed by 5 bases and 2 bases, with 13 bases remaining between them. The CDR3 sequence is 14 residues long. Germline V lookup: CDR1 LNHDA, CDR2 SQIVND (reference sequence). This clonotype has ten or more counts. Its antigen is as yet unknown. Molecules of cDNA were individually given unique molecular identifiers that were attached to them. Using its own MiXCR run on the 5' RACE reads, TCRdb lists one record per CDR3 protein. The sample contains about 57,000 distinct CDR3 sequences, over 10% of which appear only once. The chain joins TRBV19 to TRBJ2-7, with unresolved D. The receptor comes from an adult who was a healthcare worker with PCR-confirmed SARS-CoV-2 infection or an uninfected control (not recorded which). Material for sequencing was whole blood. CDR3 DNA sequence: TGTGCCAGTAGTGACCCGGGCTTAACCTACGAGCAGTACTTC. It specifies CASSDPGLTYEQYF.